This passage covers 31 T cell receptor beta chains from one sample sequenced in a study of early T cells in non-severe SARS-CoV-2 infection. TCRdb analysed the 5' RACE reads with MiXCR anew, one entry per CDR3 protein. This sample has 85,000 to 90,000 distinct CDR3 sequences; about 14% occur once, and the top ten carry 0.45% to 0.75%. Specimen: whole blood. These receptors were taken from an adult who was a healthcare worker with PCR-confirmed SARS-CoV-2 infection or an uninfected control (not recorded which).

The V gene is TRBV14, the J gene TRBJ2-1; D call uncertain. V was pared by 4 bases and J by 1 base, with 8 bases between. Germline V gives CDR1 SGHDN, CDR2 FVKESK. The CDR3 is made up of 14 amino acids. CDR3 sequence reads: CASSPRASYNEQFF. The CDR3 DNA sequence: TGTGCCAGCAGCCCCCGGGCTTCCTACAATGAGCAGTTCTTC. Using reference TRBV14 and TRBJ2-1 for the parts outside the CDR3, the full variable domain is EAGVTQFPSHSVIEKGQTVTLRCDPISGHDNLYWYRRVMGKEIKFLLHFVKESKQDESGMPNNRFLAERTGGTYSTLKVQPAELEDSGVYFCASSPRASYNEQFFGPGTRLTVL.

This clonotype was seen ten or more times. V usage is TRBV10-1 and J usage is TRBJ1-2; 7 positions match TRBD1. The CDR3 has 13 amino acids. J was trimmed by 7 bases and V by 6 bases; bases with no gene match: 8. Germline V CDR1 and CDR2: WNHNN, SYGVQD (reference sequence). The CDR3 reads CASSQTTGFGYTF. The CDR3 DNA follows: TGCGCCAGCAGCCAAACGACAGGGTTTGGCTACACCTTC.

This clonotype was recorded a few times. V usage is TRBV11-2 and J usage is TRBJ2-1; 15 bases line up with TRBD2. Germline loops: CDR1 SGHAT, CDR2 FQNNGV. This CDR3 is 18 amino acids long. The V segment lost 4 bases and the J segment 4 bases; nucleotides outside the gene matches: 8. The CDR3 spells CASSSPGLAGGRYNEQFF. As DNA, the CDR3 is TGTGCCAGCAGCTCTCCCGGACTAGCGGGGGGGCGGTACAATGAGCAGTTCTTC.

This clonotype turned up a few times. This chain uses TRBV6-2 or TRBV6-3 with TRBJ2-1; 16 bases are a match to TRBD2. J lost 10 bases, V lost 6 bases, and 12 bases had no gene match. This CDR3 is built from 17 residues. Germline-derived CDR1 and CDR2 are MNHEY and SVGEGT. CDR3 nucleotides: TGTGCCAGCAGGCCCGTGGGGACTAGCGGGGGGGAACGGGAGCAGTTCTTC. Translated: CASRPVGTSGGEREQFF.

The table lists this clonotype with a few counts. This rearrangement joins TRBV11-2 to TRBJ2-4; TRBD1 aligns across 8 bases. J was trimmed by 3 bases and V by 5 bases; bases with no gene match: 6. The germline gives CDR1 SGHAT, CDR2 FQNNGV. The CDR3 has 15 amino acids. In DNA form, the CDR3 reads TGTGCCAGCAGCACTACGACAGGGGTCAAAAACATTCAGTACTTC. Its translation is CASSTTTGVKNIQYF.

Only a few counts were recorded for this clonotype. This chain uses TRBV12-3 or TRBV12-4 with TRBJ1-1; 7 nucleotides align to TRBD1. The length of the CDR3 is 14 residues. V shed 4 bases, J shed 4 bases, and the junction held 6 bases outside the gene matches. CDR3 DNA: TGTGCCAGCAGTTCCAGGGGGGCGGGCACTGAAGCTTTCTTT. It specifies CASSSRGAGTEAFF.

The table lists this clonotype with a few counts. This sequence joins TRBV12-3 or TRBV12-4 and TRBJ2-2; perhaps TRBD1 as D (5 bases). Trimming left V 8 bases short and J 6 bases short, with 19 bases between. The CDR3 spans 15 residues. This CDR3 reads CASSLGQGRAGELFF. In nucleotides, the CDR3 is TGTGCCAGCTCCCTCGGCCAGGGAAGGGCCGGGGAGCTGTTTTTT.

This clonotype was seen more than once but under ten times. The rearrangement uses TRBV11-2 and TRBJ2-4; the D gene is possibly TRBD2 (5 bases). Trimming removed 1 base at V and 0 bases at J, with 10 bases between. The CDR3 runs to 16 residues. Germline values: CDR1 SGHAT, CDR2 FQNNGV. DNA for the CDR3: TGTGCCAGCAGCTTAGGGCGGACTCTAGCCAAAAACATTCAGTACTTC. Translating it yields CASSLGRTLAKNIQYF.

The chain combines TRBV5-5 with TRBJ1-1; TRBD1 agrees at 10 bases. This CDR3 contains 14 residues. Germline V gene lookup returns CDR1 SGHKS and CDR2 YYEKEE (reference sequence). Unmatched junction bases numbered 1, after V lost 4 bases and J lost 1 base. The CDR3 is CASSRQGANTEAFF. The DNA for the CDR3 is TGTGCCAGCAGCAGACAGGGGGCGAACACTGAAGCTTTCTTT.

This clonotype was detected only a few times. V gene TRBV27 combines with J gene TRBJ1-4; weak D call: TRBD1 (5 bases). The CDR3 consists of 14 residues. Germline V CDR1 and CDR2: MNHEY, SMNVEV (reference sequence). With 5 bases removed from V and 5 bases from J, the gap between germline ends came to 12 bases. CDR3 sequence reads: CASSLQWGNEKLFF. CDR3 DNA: TGTGCCAGCAGTCTCCAGTGGGGGAATGAAAAACTGTTTTTT.

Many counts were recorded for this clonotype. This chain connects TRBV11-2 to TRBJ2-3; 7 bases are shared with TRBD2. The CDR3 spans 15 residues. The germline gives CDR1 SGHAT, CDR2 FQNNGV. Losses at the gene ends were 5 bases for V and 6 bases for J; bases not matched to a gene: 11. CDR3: CASSPSGDLRDTQYF. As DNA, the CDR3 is TGTGCCAGCAGCCCGAGCGGGGACCTTAGGGATACGCAGTATTTT.

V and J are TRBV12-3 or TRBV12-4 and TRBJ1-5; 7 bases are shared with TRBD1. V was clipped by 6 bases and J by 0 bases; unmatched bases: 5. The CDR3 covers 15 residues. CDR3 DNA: TGTGCCAGCAGCCAGGGACAGATTAGCAATCAGCCCCAGCATTTT. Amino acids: CASSQGQISNQPQHF.

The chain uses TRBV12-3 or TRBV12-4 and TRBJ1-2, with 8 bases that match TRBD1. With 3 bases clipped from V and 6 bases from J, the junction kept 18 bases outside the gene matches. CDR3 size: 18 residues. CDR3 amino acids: CASSFRGSHRDRKDGYTF. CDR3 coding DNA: TGTGCCAGCAGTTTCCGTGGGTCCCACCGGGACAGGAAGGATGGCTACACCTTC.

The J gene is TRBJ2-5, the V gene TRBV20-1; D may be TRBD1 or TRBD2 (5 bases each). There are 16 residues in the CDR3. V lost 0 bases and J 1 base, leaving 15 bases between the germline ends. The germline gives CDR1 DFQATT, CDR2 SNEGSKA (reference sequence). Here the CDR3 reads CSARDWVRGVQETQYF. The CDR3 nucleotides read TGCAGTGCTAGAGATTGGGTTAGAGGGGTCCAAGAGACCCAGTACTTC.

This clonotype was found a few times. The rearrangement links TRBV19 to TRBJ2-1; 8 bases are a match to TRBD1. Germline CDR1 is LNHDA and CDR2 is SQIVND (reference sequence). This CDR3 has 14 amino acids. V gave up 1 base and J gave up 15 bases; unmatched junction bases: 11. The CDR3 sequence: CASSIGEDRARWFF. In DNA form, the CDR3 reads TGTGCCAGTAGTATAGGCGAGGACAGGGCACGGTGGTTCTTC.

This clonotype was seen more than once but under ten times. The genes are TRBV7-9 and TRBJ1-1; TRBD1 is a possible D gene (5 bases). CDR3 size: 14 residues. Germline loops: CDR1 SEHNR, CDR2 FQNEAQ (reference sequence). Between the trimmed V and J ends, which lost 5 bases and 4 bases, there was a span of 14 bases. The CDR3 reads CASSPQGGGTEAFF. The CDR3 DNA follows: TGTGCCAGCAGCCCCCAGGGCGGTGGCACTGAAGCTTTCTTT.

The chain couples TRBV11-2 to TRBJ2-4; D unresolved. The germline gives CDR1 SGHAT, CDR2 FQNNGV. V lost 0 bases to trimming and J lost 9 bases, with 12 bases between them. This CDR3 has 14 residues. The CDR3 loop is CASSLDRWNGIQYF. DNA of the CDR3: TGTGCCAGCAGCTTAGATAGGTGGAATGGCATTCAGTACTTC.

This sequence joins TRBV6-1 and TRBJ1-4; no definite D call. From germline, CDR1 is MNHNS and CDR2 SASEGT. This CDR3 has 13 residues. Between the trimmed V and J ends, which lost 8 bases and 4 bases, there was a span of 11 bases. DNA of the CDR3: TGTGCCAGCGCCCTGCAGTATAATGAAAAACTGTTTTTT. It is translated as CASALQYNEKLFF.

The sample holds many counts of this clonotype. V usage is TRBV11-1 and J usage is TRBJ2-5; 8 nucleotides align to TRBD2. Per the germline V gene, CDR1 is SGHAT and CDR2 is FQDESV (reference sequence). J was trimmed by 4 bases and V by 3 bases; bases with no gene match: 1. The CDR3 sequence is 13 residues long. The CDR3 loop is CASSLGLGETQYF. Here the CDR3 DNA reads TGTGCCAGCAGCTTGGGACTAGGAGAGACCCAGTACTTC.

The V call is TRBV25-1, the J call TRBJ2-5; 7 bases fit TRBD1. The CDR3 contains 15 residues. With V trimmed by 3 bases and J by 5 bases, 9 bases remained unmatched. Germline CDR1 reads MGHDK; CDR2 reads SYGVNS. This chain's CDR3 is CASSEQTGPGETQYF. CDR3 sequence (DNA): TGTGCCAGCAGTGAGCAGACAGGGCCGGGCGAGACCCAGTACTTC.

The DNA of the CDR3 is TGTGCCAGCAGGACCCAGATCCAGCCCCAGCATTTT. This sequence encodes CASRTQIQPQHF. The rearrangement links TRBV28 to TRBJ1-5; D gene unclear. The germline gives CDR1 MDHEN, CDR2 SYDVKM. V was clipped by 6 bases and J by 7 bases, with 10 bases between them. The CDR3 spans 12 residues.

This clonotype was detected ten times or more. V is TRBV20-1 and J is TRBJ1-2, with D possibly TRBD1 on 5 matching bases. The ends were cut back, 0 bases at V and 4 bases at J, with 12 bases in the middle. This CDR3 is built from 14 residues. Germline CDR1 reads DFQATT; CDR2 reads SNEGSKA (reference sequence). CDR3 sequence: CSARDTGGGYGYTF. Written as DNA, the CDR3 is TGCAGTGCTAGAGATACGGGGGGTGGCTATGGCTACACCTTC.

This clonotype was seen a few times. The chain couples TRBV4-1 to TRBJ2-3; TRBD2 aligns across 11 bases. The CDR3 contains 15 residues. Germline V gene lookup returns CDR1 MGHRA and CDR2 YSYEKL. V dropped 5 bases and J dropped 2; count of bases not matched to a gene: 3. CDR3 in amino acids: CASSLGLAVTDTQYF. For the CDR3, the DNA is TGCGCCAGCAGCTTGGGACTAGCGGTCACAGATACGCAGTATTTT.

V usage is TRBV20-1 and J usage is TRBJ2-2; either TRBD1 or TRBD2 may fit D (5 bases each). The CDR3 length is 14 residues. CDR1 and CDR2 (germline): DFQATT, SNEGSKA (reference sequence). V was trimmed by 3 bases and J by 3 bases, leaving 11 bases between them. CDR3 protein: CSASRGADTGELFF. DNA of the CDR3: TGCAGTGCTAGCAGAGGGGCGGACACCGGGGAGCTGTTTTTT.

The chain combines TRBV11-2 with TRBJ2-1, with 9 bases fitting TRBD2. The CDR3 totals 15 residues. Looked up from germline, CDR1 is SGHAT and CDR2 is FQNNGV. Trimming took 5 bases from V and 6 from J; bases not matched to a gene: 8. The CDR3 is CASSQWTSVRNEQFF. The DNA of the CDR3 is TGTGCCAGCAGCCAGTGGACTAGCGTTCGCAATGAGCAGTTCTTC.

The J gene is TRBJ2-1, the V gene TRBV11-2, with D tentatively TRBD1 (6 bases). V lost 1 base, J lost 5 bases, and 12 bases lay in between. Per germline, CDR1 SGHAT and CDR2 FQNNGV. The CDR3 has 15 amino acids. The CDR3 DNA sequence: TGTGCCAGCAGCTTAGCCCGACAGGTTCACAATGAGCAGTTCTTC. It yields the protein CASSLARQVHNEQFF.

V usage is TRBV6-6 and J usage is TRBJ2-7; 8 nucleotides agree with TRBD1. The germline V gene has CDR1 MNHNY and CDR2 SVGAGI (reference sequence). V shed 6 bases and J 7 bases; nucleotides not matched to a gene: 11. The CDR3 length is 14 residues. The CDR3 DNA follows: TGTGCCAGCAGCAGTGACAGGGGTCGGTTGGAGCAGTACGTC. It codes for CASSSDRGRLEQYV.

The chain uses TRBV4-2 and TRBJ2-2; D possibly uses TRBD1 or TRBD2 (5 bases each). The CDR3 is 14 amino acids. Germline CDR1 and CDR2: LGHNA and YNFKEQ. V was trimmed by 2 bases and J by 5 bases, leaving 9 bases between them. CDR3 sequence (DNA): TGTGCCAGCAGCCAAAGAGAGGGGACCGGGGAGCTGTTTTTT. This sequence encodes CASSQREGTGELFF.

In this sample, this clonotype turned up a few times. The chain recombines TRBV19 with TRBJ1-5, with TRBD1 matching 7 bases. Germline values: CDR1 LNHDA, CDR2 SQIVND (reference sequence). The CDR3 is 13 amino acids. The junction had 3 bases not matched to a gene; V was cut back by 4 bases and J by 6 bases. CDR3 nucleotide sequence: TGTGCCAGTAGTAATGACAGGGTTCAGCCCCAGCATTTT. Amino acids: CASSNDRVQPQHF.

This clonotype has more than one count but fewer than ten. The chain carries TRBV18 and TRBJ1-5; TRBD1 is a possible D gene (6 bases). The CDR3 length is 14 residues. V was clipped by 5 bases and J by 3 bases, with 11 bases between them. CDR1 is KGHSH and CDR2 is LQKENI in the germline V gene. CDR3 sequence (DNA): TGTGCCAGCTCAACGAACAGGGTCAATCAGCCCCAGCATTTT. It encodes CASSTNRVNQPQHF. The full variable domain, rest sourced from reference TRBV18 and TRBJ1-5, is NAGVMQNPRHLVRRRGQEARLRCSPMKGHSHVYWYRQLPEEGLKFMVYLQKENIIDESGMPKERFSAEFPKEGPSILRIQQVVRGDSAAYFCASSTNRVNQPQHFGDGTRLSIL.

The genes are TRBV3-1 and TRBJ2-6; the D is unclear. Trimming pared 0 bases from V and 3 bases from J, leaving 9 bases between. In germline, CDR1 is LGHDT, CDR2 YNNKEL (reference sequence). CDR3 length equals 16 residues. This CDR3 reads CASSQDRQYGANVLTF. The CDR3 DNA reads TGTGCCAGCAGCCAAGATCGCCAGTATGGGGCCAACGTCCTGACTTTC. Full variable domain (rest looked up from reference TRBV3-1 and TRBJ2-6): DTAVSQTPKYLVTQMGNDKSIKCEQNLGHDTMYWYKQDSKKFLKIMFSYNNKELIINETVPNRFSPKSPDKAHLNLHINSLELGDSAVYFCASSQDRQYGANVLTFGAGSRLTVL.